Following are 5 T cell receptor beta chains from one sample sequenced in a study of T cell responses to AZD1222 COVID-19 vaccine (dated by TCRdb to the early 2020s). Library creation used the immunoSEQ multiplex PCR assay. TCRdb took this table from immuneACCESS and kept in-frame rearrangements with V and J called. Such tables lack part of the clones; where checked against another copy, unresolved V genes explain under half of the gap, and the rest is unexplained. In this sample the table shows around 180,000 clones, approximately 90% of which occur a single time. Of the sample, about 2.5% falls within the top ten clones. The sample's time point, from its label and the paper: baseline before first vaccination. Sample: peripheral blood, taken on day 0 of AZD1222 vaccination. These receptors were obtained from an adult in good health.

This sequence joins TRBV30 and TRBJ1-6, with 10 bases fitting TRBD1. The CDR3 consists of 13 residues. Germline V gene lookup returns CDR1 GTSNPN and CDR2 SVGIG (reference sequence). With V trimmed by 5 bases and J by 11 bases, 6 bases remained unmatched. The CDR3 nucleotides read TGTGCCTGGGAGCCGGGACAGGGGCCACCCCTCCACTTT. Its protein is CAWEPGQGPPLHF.

This chain connects TRBV30 to TRBJ2-7, with TRBD2 identical over 7 bases. The CDR3 covers 13 residues. The V gene end was trimmed by 3 bases and the J gene end by 3 bases; junction bases not matched to a gene: 5. Germline V gene sequence: CDR1 GTSNPN, CDR2 SVGIG (reference sequence). CDR3: CAWSGLEVYEQYF. The CDR3 bases are TGTGCCTGGAGCGGACTAGAGGTCTACGAGCAGTACTTC. The variable domain in full, completed from reference TRBV30 and TRBJ2-7, reads SQTIHQWPATLVQPVGSPLSLECTVEGTSNPNLYWYRQAAGRGLQLLFYSVGIGQISSEVPQNLSASRPQDRQFILSSKKLLLSDSGFYLCAWSGLEVYEQYFGPGTRLTVT.

This chain joins TRBV19 and TRBJ1-5; D not resolved. The CDR3 sequence is 12 residues long. From germline, CDR1 is LNHDA and CDR2 SQIVND (reference sequence). Trimming pared 5 bases from V and 4 bases from J, leaving 6 bases between. CDR3 protein: CASSSRNQPQHF. Written as DNA, the CDR3 is TGTGCCAGTAGTTCGAGGAATCAGCCCCAGCATTTT.

As DNA, the CDR3 is TGTGCCTGGAGCGCAGGGGTAAGTACTGAAGCTTTCTTT. Its translation: CAWSAGVSTEAFF. The chain uses TRBV30 and TRBJ1-1, with D perhaps TRBD1 (6 bases). There are 13 residues in the CDR3. Per germline, CDR1 GTSNPN and CDR2 SVGIG (reference sequence). The V end was cut by 3 bases, the J end by 5 bases, with 13 bases between.

The V and J genes are TRBV18 and TRBJ1-1; possibly TRBD1 for D (5 bases). V lost 3 bases, J lost 3 bases, and 17 bases lay in between. The germline V gene has CDR1 KGHSH and CDR2 LQKENI. The CDR3 totals 16 residues. CDR3 nucleotides: TGTGCCAGCTCACCGCGGCAGGGAGACGTGTACACTGAAGCTTTCTTT. It codes for CASSPRQGDVYTEAFF.